The 2 T cell receptor beta chains given below trace back to one sample, sequenced in a study of cytotoxic CD8 clonotypes in ibrutinib-treated CLL. The data were produced by immunoSEQ multiplex PCR, yet TCRdb's version contains in-frame clones alone and is incomplete. Of about 200,000 clones listed, 75% to 80% are singletons. Source: PBMCs, taken after 12 months of ibrutinib treatment. These receptors came from a human donor with chronic lymphocytic leukemia.

This clone has a handful of counts. The genes are TRBV5-1 and TRBJ2-1; D is undetermined. The germline gives CDR1 SGHRS, CDR2 YFSETQ. The CDR3 loop spans 14 amino acids. Trimming took 4 bases from V and 6 from J, leaving 14 bases between them. The CDR3 here is CASSAGSMANEQFF. As DNA, the CDR3 is TGCGCCAGCAGCGCCGGGTCGATGGCCAATGAGCAGTTCTTC. The full variable domain, its missing parts supplied by reference TRBV5-1 and TRBJ2-1, is KAGVTQTPRYLIKTRGQQVTLSCSPISGHRSVSWYQQTPGQGLQFLFEYFSETQRNKGNFPGRFSGRQFSNSRSEMNVSTLELGDSALYLCASSAGSMANEQFFGPGTRLTVL.

This clone was detected a few times. CDR3 amino acids: CASSDPGYEQYF. CDR3 DNA: TGCGCCAGCAGTGACCCGGGCTACGAGCAGTACTTC. V and J are TRBV10-1 and TRBJ2-7; D uncertain. From germline, CDR1 is WNHNN and CDR2 SYGVQD (reference sequence). V was clipped by 3 bases and J by 3 bases, with 6 bases between them. This CDR3 contains 12 residues.